The 13 T cell receptor beta chains presented below share a single source sample, sequenced in a study of blood T cell repertoires in COVID-19. TCRdb's copy holds only in-frame clones and misses some; the assay was immunoSEQ multiplex PCR. The sample contains 75,000 or so clones, 82% of which appear only once. The specimen was peripheral blood. Every receptor here comes from a man in his sixties with acute or convalescent COVID-19.

V gene TRBV19 combines with J gene TRBJ1-1; D perhaps matches TRBD1 (6 bases). The germline V gene encodes CDR1 LNHDA and CDR2 SQIVND (reference sequence). Between the trimmed V and J ends, which lost 5 bases and 1 base, there was a span of 14 bases. CDR3 length: 15 amino acids. As DNA, the CDR3 is TGTGCCAGTAGTCCCGCGGGGGCTGAGAACACTGAAGCTTTCTTT. Translating it yields CASSPAGAENTEAFF.

The chain is built from TRBV7-3 and TRBJ2-2; D is undetermined. This CDR3 has 12 amino acids. Trimming removed 4 bases at V and 9 bases at J, with 9 bases between. From germline, CDR1 is SGHTA and CDR2 FQGTGA. The chain's CDR3 is CASSSSGRELFF. In DNA, the CDR3 is TGTGCCAGCAGCTCATCAGGCCGGGAGCTGTTTTTT.

CDR3 in amino acids: CASSQGGSGFYNEQFF. CDR3 coding DNA: TGCGCCAGCAGCCAAGGAGGGAGCGGATTCTACAATGAGCAGTTCTTC. J is TRBJ2-1 and V is TRBV4-3, with D possibly TRBD2 on 5 matching bases. The CDR3 runs 16 residues. Trimming pared 1 base from V and 3 bases from J, leaving 13 bases between. The V gene's germline CDR1 is LGHNA and CDR2 YSLEER.

The chain links TRBV15 to TRBJ1-6, with 8 bases lining up with TRBD1. Germline V CDR1 and CDR2: LNHNV, YYDKDF (reference sequence). This CDR3 contains 14 residues. V lost 7 bases and J lost 9; bases outside the gene matches: 8. CDR3 sequence: CATTPDRASSPLHF. The CDR3 DNA sequence: TGTGCCACCACCCCGGACAGGGCTTCTTCACCCCTCCACTTT.

The rearrangement links TRBV7-2 to TRBJ2-5; tentative D call: TRBD1 (5 bases). Germline CDR1 is SGHTA and CDR2 is FQGNSA. There are 13 residues in the CDR3. Trimming took 3 bases from V and 5 from J, leaving 10 bases between them. CDR3 nucleotide sequence: TGTGCCAGCAGCTTCCAAGGGGCTGAGACCCAGTACTTC. The encoded protein is CASSFQGAETQYF.

The chain has TRBV12-3 or TRBV12-4 and TRBJ1-1; D is uncertain. CDR3 length equals 10 residues. Trimming cost V 9 bases and J 7 bases, with 9 bases left between them. CDR3 coding DNA: TGTGCCAGTCGCACTAATGAAGCTTTCTTT. This encodes CASRTNEAFF.

The J gene is TRBJ1-1, the V gene TRBV3-1 (or the pseudogene TRBV3-2); no definite D call. The CDR3 loop spans 13 amino acids. Germline CDR1 reads LGHDT; CDR2 reads YNNKEL (reference sequence). V lost 5 bases to trimming and J lost 1 base, with 8 bases between them. CDR3 residues: CASSGTENTEAFF. The CDR3 nucleotides are TGTGCCAGCAGCGGAACAGAGAACACTGAAGCTTTCTTT.

This chain joins TRBV2 and TRBJ1-4; 9 bases are a match to TRBD1. The CDR3 sequence is 15 residues long. Looked up from germline, CDR1 is SNHLY and CDR2 is FYNNEI. Unmatched junction bases numbered 7, after V lost 6 bases and J lost 5 bases. In DNA, the CDR3 is TGTGCCAGCAGAACTGACGGGACAGGGAATGAAAAACTGTTTTTT. Translation: CASRTDGTGNEKLFF.

This clone was seen more than once but under ten times. V gene TRBV19 combines with J gene TRBJ2-7, with TRBD1 matching over 7 bases. The V gene's germline CDR1 is LNHDA and CDR2 SQIVND (reference sequence). CDR3 length: 13 residues. Trimming at V came to 10 bases and at J to 5 bases, leaving 11 bases not matched to a gene. The CDR3 DNA is TGTGCCACAGAGGGGGCCGCTGGTAACGAGCAGTACTTC. Translated, it gives CATEGAAGNEQYF.

The chain couples TRBV19 to TRBJ2-1; tentative D call: TRBD2 (5 bases). The CDR3 totals 14 residues. The germline V and J ends were trimmed by 8 bases and 5 bases, with 16 bases remaining between them. Germline values: CDR1 LNHDA, CDR2 SQIVND (reference sequence). The CDR3 nucleotides read TGTGCCAGTCGAAAACCGGGATCCGACAATGAGCAGTTCTTC. Protein product: CASRKPGSDNEQFF.

V usage is TRBV5-4 and J usage is TRBJ1-4; D perhaps matches TRBD1 (6 bases). CDR3 length equals 15 residues. Trimming left V 1 base short and J 8 bases short, with 15 bases between. Germline V lookup: CDR1 SGHNT, CDR2 YYREEE (reference sequence). CDR3 sequence: CASSLKVGQGEKLFF. CDR3 nucleotide sequence: TGTGCCAGCAGCTTGAAAGTGGGGCAGGGGGAAAAACTGTTTTTT.

This chain uses TRBV6-6 with TRBJ1-1; D gene ambiguous. The V gene's germline CDR1 is MNHNY and CDR2 SVGAGI (reference sequence). The germline V and J ends were trimmed by 5 bases and 1 base, with 11 bases remaining between them. This CDR3 spans 14 amino acids. CDR3 protein: CASSPQPQNTEAFF. In DNA form, the CDR3 reads TGTGCCAGCAGTCCACAACCCCAGAACACTGAAGCTTTCTTT.

V and J are TRBV20-1 and TRBJ1-6; perhaps TRBD1 as D (5 bases). V lost 3 bases to trimming and J lost 7 bases, with 10 bases between them. Germline V gene sequence: CDR1 DFQATT, CDR2 SNEGSKA (reference sequence). The CDR3 loop spans 13 amino acids. CDR3 sequence reads: CSASGGANSPLHF. In DNA, the CDR3 is TGCAGTGCTAGTGGGGGAGCAAATTCACCCCTCCACTTT.